In this sample, the clone carrying this TCR beta chain turned up many times. The record originates from a study of T cells in Graves' hyperthyroidism and ophthalmopathy. Germline CDR1 and CDR2: DFQATT and SNEGSKA (reference sequence). There are 15 residues in the CDR3. Trimming cost V 5 bases and J 3 bases, with 19 bases left between them. TCR beta CDR3 sequences were amplified from RNA transcripts. A set of HTBI primers served as the primers for a first-round RT-PCR of the TCR CDR3. TCRdb used MiXCR to reprocess the multiplex PCR reads, holding one entry per CDR3 protein. Of 620,000 or so distinct CDR3 sequences listed, around 13% are singletons.

Sequenced material: blood. The chain recombines TRBV20-1 with TRBJ1-1, with a tentative D call TRBD1 (5 bases). The sequence came from a woman aged 45-65 years with Graves' ophthalmopathy. The CDR3 DNA reads TGCAGTGCTCAGAGAAGAGGGACCGCCCACACTGAAGCTTTCTTT. Protein product: CSAQRRGTAHTEAFF.